This T cell receptor beta chain was sequenced for a study of control samples from healthy donors and cancer patients. Assay used: immunoSEQ multiplex PCR; TCRdb lists only in-frame clones, some missing. This sample has approximately 170,000 clones, with around 90% found just once. V was cut by 1 base and J by 0 bases, with 20 bases left in between. CDR3 length equals 20 residues. In germline, CDR1 is SGHRS, CDR2 YFSETQ. Sequenced material: blood. V and J are TRBV5-1 and TRBJ1-6, with D uncertain. This receptor was obtained from a woman aged 25 to 39 in good health. The CDR3 sequence is CASSLFGPSRGSSYNSPLHF. The CDR3 coding sequence is TGCGCCAGCAGCTTGTTCGGCCCCTCCCGTGGCAGCTCCTATAATTCACCCCTCCACTTT.